A single T cell receptor beta chain is shown here with its context. Antigen: not known. Treatment defined: 15 to 20 received Ad26.COV2.S at low or high dose, single or two shots; several received placebo; per-sample allocation not given. It was on day 63 after the first vaccine or placebo injection that samples were taken. This sample is drawn from a study of Ad26.COV2.S vaccination and SARS-CoV-2 variants. Study-level results: Spike-specific responses of CD8+ and CD4+ T cells were reported to display substantial breadth after vaccination.

The repertoire was sequenced with immunoSEQ multiplex PCR; TCRdb's copy has only in-frame clones and lacks some. The data contain under 250,000 clones, roughly nine tenths of them singletons. Germline assignment: CDR1 LNHDA and CDR2 SQIVND (reference sequence). The ends lost 4 bases at V and 0 bases at J; junction bases unmatched: 11. The CDR3 spans 17 residues. V usage is TRBV19 and J usage is TRBJ1-1, with TRBD1 matching 7 bases. This TCR was sampled from a person between 18 and 65 years old who received the Ad26.COV2.S COVID-19 vaccine or a placebo. Sequences were derived from peripheral blood, sampled in a trial of Ad26.COV2.S vaccine versus placebo. The CDR3 DNA is TGTGCCAGTAGTAACGACAGGGAGGAGTCGATGAACACTGAAGCTTTCTTT. The encoded protein is CASSNDREESMNTEAFF.